These T cell receptor beta chains were read from a single sample in a study of blood T cells in healthy people across ages. TCRdb used MiXCR to reprocess the 5' RACE reads, holding one entry per CDR3 protein. This table holds 850,000 to 950,000 distinct CDR3 sequences, under 35% found once. The specimen sequenced was blood. Source of these receptors: an elderly woman in good health. CDR3s include the opening cysteine and the closing phenylalanine or tryptophan. The D gene is left open where the match is weak. Only some rows state a clone size, as once, few, many or a class for expanded clones.

d_gene	v_gene	abundance	j_gene	CDR3aa	CDR3nt
TRBD2	TRBV6-2/TRBV6-3	once	TRBJ2-7	CASRSSLAGGRNEQDF	TGTGCCAGCAGGAGCAGCCTAGCGGGGGGGCGCAATGAGCAGGACTTC
-	TRBV6-5	many	TRBJ2-7	CASSYPEGFEQYF	TGTGCCAGCAGTTACCCTGAAGGGTTTGAGCAGTACTTC
-	TRBV12-3/TRBV12-4	many	TRBJ1-5	CASGMRARNQPQHF	TGTGCCAGCGGGATGAGGGCCCGCAATCAGCCCCAGCATTTT
-	TRBV5-1	-	TRBJ2-4	CASSLEQSLAKNIQYF	TGCGCCAGCAGCTTGGAACAGTCTTTAGCCAAAAACATTCAGTACTTC
-	TRBV2	-	TRBJ2-7	CASMGGSSCEQYF	TGTGCCAGCATGGGAGGAAGCTCCTGCGAGCAGTACTTC
-	TRBV20-1	many	TRBJ2-5	CSASFPGGGETQYF	TGCAGTGCTAGTTTTCCCGGGGGCGGAGAGACCCAGTACTTC
-	TRBV20-1	few	TRBJ2-5	CNARDRVLWETQYF	TGCAATGCTAGAGATCGAGTCTTGTGGGAGACCCAGTACTTC
TRBD1	TRBV5-1	-	TRBJ1-5	CASSFLPKGQGARDQPQHF	TGCGCCAGCAGCTTTCTTCCTAAAGGACAGGGGGCAAGAGATCAGCCCCAGCATTTT
-	TRBV29-1	once	TRBJ1-5	CSVEGPGQPQHF	TGCAGCGTTGAGGGGCCGGGTCAGCCCCAGCATTTT
-	TRBV6-5	many	TRBJ2-1	CASSQRDEQFF	TGTGCCAGCAGTCAAAGAGATGAGCAGTTCTTC
-	TRBV7-2	many	TRBJ2-3	CASSLAAPASGTDTQYF	TGTGCCAGCAGCTTAGCTGCCCCGGCTAGCGGCACAGATACGCAGTATTTT
-	TRBV25-1	-	TRBJ1-1	CASSEYRSNTEAFF	TGTGCCAGCAGTGAATATCGCAGTAACACTGAAGCTTTCTTT
TRBD1	TRBV5-6	many	TRBJ2-4	CASSLLRAREQGVNIQYF	TGTGCCAGCAGCTTGTTGAGAGCCAGGGAACAGGGGGTGAACATTCAGTACTTC
-	TRBV6-1	-	TRBJ1-4	CASSEFVGGKLFF	TGTGCCAGCAGTGAATTCGTCGGAGGAAAACTGTTTTTT
TRBD1	TRBV11-2	many	TRBJ2-7	CASSLGLDREQYF	TGTGCCAGCAGCTTAGGACTGGACAGGGAGCAGTACTTC
-	TRBV2	-	TRBJ1-5	CASSTQGLNQPQHF	TGTGCCAGCAGTACCCAGGGCCTCAATCAGCCCCAGCATTTT
-	TRBV5-4	-	TRBJ1-4	CASSPDQGNEKLFF	TGTGCCAGCAGCCCGGACCAGGGGAATGAAAAACTGTTTTTT
-	TRBV6-1	-	TRBJ2-1	CATEKGDEQFF	TGTGCCACGGAGAAGGGCGATGAGCAGTTCTTC
-	TRBV5-1	once	TRBJ2-3	CASSEPNEDTQYF	TGCGCCAGCAGCGAGCCGAACGAAGATACGCAGTATTTT
-	TRBV28	-	TRBJ2-1	CASDTRGAYNEQFF	TGTGCCAGCGATACCAGGGGGGCCTACAATGAGCAGTTCTTC
-	TRBV7-8	-	TRBJ2-7	CASGGGREHYEQYF	TGTGCCAGCGGGGGGGGCAGGGAGCATTACGAGCAGTACTTC
-	TRBV5-1	many	TRBJ2-7	CASSLEPGRGYEQYF	TGCGCCAGCAGCTTGGAGCCAGGCCGAGGCTACGAGCAGTACTTC
TRBD1	TRBV7-9	-	TRBJ1-2	CASSLDRGHQEGYTF	TGTGCCAGCAGCTTAGACAGGGGCCATCAGGAGGGCTACACCTTC
-	TRBV30	few	TRBJ2-3	CAWSVTDTQYF	TGTGCCTGGAGTGTGACTGATACGCAGTATTTT
-	TRBV11-2	many	TRBJ1-5	CASSLGEGGRQPQHF	TGTGCCAGCAGCTTGGGGGAAGGAGGTCGTCAGCCCCAGCATTTT
-	TRBV12-3/TRBV12-4	-	TRBJ2-6	CASSLHLSSGANVLTF	TGTGCCAGCAGTTTACACTTAAGCTCTGGGGCCAACGTCCTGACTTTC
-	TRBV7-9	many	TRBJ1-2	CASSSSGGYGYTF	TGTGCCAGCAGCTCCTCAGGCGGGTATGGCTACACCTTC
TRBD2	TRBV27	-	TRBJ2-5	CASSLNSLAGKETQYF	TGTGCCAGCAGTTTAAACTCCCTAGCGGGGAAAGAGACCCAGTACTTC
-	TRBV4-3	many	TRBJ2-2	CASSQETGTGELFF	TGCGCCAGCAGCCAAGAGACAGGAACCGGGGAGCTGTTTTTT
TRBD1	TRBV10-3	-	TRBJ2-5	CAISDGQASGTQYF	TGTGCCATCAGTGACGGACAGGCCTCTGGGACCCAGTACTTC
-	TRBV3-1	many	TRBJ2-1	CASSRANEQFF	TGTGCCAGCAGTCGGGCCAATGAGCAGTTCTTC
TRBD1	TRBV7-2	few	TRBJ2-2	CASSLYWTGVTGELFF	TGTGCCAGCAGCCTCTATTGGACAGGGGTGACCGGGGAGCTGTTTTTT
-	TRBV4-1	-	TRBJ2-1	CASSQDPWDEQFF	TGCGCCAGCAGCCAAGATCCATGGGATGAGCAGTTCTTC
-	TRBV7-9	few	TRBJ1-2	CASSSAVGGSKYGYTF	TGTGCCAGCAGCTCTGCCGTGGGGGGCAGCAAGTATGGCTACACCTTC
TRBD1	TRBV6-2/TRBV6-3	-	TRBJ1-2	CASSYLDRVGYTF	TGTGCCAGCAGTTACCTCGACAGGGTCGGCTACACCTTC
-	TRBV28	-	TRBJ2-7	CASRAPGEGYEQYF	TGTGCCAGCAGAGCACCAGGGGAAGGCTACGAGCAGTACTTC
TRBD1	TRBV12-3/TRBV12-4	-	TRBJ2-3	CAGSKQQGGTQYF	TGTGCCGGCAGTAAACAACAGGGGGGTACGCAGTATTTT
TRBD2	TRBV5-4	few	TRBJ2-1	CASFRVLAGGPGEQFF	TGTGCCAGCTTTAGGGTGCTAGCGGGGGGGCCGGGAGAGCAGTTCTTC
-	TRBV4-2	-	TRBJ1-1	CASSQDSGLPNTEAFF	TGTGCCAGCAGCCAAGACTCCGGACTCCCGAACACTGAAGCTTTCTTT
TRBD1	TRBV12-3/TRBV12-4	many	TRBJ1-2	CASSLRATGEGYGYTF	TGTGCCAGCAGTTTAAGGGCGACAGGGGAGGGCTATGGCTACACCTTC
-	TRBV29-1	many	TRBJ2-1	CSVAKDSYNEQFF	TGCAGCGTTGCGAAGGACAGTTACAATGAGCAGTTCTTC